This T cell receptor beta chain originates from a study of blood T cell repertoires in COVID-19 (dated by TCRdb to about 2020). Regarding the complete study: The collaborator samples originated in the United States, Italy and Spain and spanned the acute and convalescent phases of COVID-19. The prospective study material was composed of cDNA or gDNA derived from T cells, B-cell-depleted T cells, or PBMCs. Deeply sampled blood TCRbeta repertoires from subjects exposed to, actively infected with, or recovered from COVID-19 were included in the dataset. The repertoires were made available in a free public database intended to serve as a resource for research on the immune response to SARS-CoV-2. The samples were drawn from the first 160 participants of the ongoing ImmuneRACE study and from 1,254 subjects provided by 6 global collaborators. Sample metadata almost always included a de-identified subject ID, COVID-19 status, age in years and sex. Where available, HLA class I and class II types were obtained from metadata supplied by the sample provider rather than from assay-based typing. The paper as a whole reports these results and caveats: The amount of clinical and demographic metadata varied by source and participant and was provided uncurated.

At one collaborating source in Seattle, patients were enrolled during active infection and were followed longitudinally through the course of disease. Each collaborating institution followed its own protocols to collect whole blood in K2EDTA tubes. For TCRbeta analysis, collaborators shipped samples in one of three forms: frozen whole blood, isolated PBMCs, or DNA extracted from either of those sample types. The immunoSEQ Assay, a bias-controlled multiplex PCR, was used to amplify TCRbeta CDR3 regions from genomic DNA. On the study's bioinformatics: Nucleated cell counts per sample were estimated from amplification of reference gene primers within the assay. Sequence reads were collapsed and filtered to measure the absolute abundance of every unique TCRbeta CDR3 rearrangement. For each sample, productive Simpson clonality was calculated by taking the square root of Simpson's diversity index across productive rearrangements. TCRdb provides this immuneACCESS table in a form limited to in-frame rearrangements. Some clones are lacking; in checked studies, under half of them reflect an unresolved V gene, and why the rest are absent is not known. For V, J and clone size, that table is used; D and trimming come from the DNA. A total of about 250,000 clones appear in this sample, more than 70% of them only once. The biggest ten clones account for around 6.6% of the sample.

As for this clone: The antigen it binds to is not known. Per-nucleotide qualities are absent, and no much larger clonotype sits a single base away.

Reading from cysteine to phenylalanine, the CDR3 counts 12 amino acids. The entry retains the CDR3 DNA only, 36 bases that are in frame from base 1. In the germline V gene, CDR1 corresponds to SGHTA and CDR2 to FQGNSA. Trimming removed 5 bases from V and 9 bases from J, leaving 11 bases between the germline ends. This chain is built from TRBV7-2 and TRBJ1-3; the best D guess is TRBD1, with 5 bases matching. What was sequenced was peripheral blood. This clonotype originated in a young woman with COVID-19, enrolled during active disease. The sequenced DNA: TGTGCCAGCAGCCAGGGCCCTGGCACCATATATTTT. The translation is CASSQGPGTIYF.